This TCR beta chain was identified in a study of chemoradiotherapy in HPV16-positive cancers. The wider study: Candidate HPV-specific clones and shared TCR motifs came from a couple of HPV16-positive patients.

The data were produced by immunoSEQ multiplex PCR, yet TCRdb's version contains in-frame clones alone and is incomplete. Among under 3,500 clones, 75% to 85% were seen once, and the ten largest hold more than 8.5%. Sample share makes this clone large (0.1 to 1%). Antigen specificity is unknown. The study's findings and limits: Candidate HPV-specific clones and E7-related TCR motifs grew in tumor during treatment.

The germline gives CDR1 LNHDA, CDR2 SQIVND (reference sequence). The V gene lost 3 bases and the J gene lost 6 bases, with 18 bases spanning the gap. This CDR3 is 15 amino acids long. The chain is built from TRBV19 and TRBJ2-7, with D perhaps matching TRBD1 (8 bases). The sample here was tumor tissue, taken from a patient who underwent chemoradiotherapy. This clonotype was obtained from a human donor with HPV-associated anogenital cancer. The CDR3 bases are TGTGCCAGTAGTATCTCCGACAGGGGAGGGGTCGAGCAGTACTTC. Its translation is CASSISDRGGVEQYF. Full variable domain (remainder filled in from reference TRBV19 and TRBJ2-7): DGGITQSPKYLFRKEGQNVTLSCEQNLNHDAMYWYRQDPGQGLRLIYYSQIVNDFQKGDIAEGYSVSREKKESFPLTVTSAQKNPTAFYLCASSISDRGGVEQYFGPGTRLTVT.